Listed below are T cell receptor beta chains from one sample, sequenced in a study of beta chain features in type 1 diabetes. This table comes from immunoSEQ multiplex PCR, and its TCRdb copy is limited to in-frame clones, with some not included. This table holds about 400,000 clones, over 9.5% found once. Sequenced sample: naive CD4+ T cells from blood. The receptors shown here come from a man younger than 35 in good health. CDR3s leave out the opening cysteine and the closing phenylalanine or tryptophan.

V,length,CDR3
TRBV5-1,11,ASSDTGWDEQF
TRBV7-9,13,ASSSQGTGANVLT
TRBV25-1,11,ASRQGARTEAF
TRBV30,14,AWSLPPGQMNTEAF
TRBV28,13,ASNVLAGEGDTQY
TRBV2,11,ASSGGGWYGAF
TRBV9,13,ASSVQQGLRETQY
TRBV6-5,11,ASSYISRGTQY
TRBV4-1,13,ASGLAGVGTDTQY
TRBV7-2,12,ASSLERGTDTQY
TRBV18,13,ASSPRGTAYYEQY
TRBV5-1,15,ASSWVRLAGDTGELF
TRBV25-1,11,ASTRQGNTEAF
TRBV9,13,ASSVGQGFVETQY
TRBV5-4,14,ASSPGGFSSGNTIY
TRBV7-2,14,ASSLVPVGVRETQY
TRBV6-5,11,ASYRGSDQPQH
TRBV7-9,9,ASSPEDGYT
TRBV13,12,ASSRLGGALEQF
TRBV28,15,ASSSPVREIPPGELF
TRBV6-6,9,ASTHGGSHL
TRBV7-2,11,ASSWDSSYEQY
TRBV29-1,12,SVCGPLPNTEAF
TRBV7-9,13,ASSRLSVGTDTQY
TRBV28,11,ASSLLGSNEQF
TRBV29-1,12,SVQPGQVQETQY
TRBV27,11,ASSSGTGYEQY
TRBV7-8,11,ASSDRQNGGYT
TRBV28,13,ASNLRQGTQETQY
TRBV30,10,AWSVRGYEQY
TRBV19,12,ASSTLTGVTQQY
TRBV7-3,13,ASSLNRGRTDTQY
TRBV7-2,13,ASSLVAGLGETQY
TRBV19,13,ASSYGTSATDTQY
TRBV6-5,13,ASSLASPSLDTQY
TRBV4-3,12,ASSRGLAEGEQY